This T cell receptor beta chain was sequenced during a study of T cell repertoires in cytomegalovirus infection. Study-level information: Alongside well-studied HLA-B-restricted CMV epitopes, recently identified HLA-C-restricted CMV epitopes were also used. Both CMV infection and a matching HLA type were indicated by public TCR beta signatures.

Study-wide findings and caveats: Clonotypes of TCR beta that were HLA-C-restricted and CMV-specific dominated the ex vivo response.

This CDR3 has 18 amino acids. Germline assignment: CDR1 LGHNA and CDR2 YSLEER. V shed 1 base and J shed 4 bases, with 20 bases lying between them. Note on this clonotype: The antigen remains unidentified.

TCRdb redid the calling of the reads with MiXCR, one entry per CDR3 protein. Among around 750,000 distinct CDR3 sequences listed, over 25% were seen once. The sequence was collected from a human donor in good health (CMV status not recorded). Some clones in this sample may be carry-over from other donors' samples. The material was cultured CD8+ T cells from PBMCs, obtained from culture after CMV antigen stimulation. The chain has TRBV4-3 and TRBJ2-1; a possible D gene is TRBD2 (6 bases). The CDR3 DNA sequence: TGCGCCAGCAGCCAAGCATGGGCGGGGCCGGGGGAATACAATGAGCAGTTCTTC. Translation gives CASSQAWAGPGEYNEQFF.